Reported below is one T cell receptor beta chain. The sample contains more than one DNA sequence encoding this CDR3. Original processing notes: Cell counts per sample came from amplifying reference gene primers. Libraries were prepared by immunoSEQ multiplex PCR; TCRdb keeps only in-frame clonotypes and omits some of them. That table is the source of V, J and clone size, and D and trimming were worked out from the DNA. In the table there are more than 90,000 clones, approximately 80% of which are singletons. The ends lost 2 bases at V and 5 bases at J; junction bases unmatched: 2. The CDR3 is made up of 14 amino acids. Germline V gene lookup returns CDR1 KGHDR and CDR2 SFDVKD. This entry is derived from a study of blood T cell repertoires in COVID-19. Study-wide context: Sites across the United States, Italy and Spain contributed samples from acute and convalescent COVID-19.

The V gene is TRBV24-1, the J gene TRBJ2-5; TRBD1 matches 9 bases. This sequence originates from an older man with acute or convalescent COVID-19. Sequencing was performed on peripheral blood. The chain's CDR3 is CATSDSGTGETQYF. The CDR3 nucleotides are TGTGCCACCAGTGATTCCGGGACAGGGGAGACCCAGTACTTC.